This passage covers 12 T cell receptor beta chains from one sample sequenced in a study of T cell responses to AZD1222 COVID-19 vaccine. Assay: immunoSEQ multiplex PCR; the TCRdb copy retains only in-frame clones and omits some. The sample holds 45,000 to 55,000 clones, 80% to 90% seen once. The sequenced sample was peripheral blood, obtained on day 0 of AZD1222 vaccination. The receptor source for this set is an adult in good health.

This sequence joins TRBV28 and TRBJ2-7; 8 positions agree with TRBD1. There are 15 residues in the CDR3. The V gene end was trimmed by 5 bases and the J gene end by 5 bases; junction bases not matched to a gene: 11. CDR1 is MDHEN and CDR2 is SYDVKM in the germline V gene. The CDR3, as DNA: TGTGCCAGCAGTGCCTCGGACAGGGTACGTAACGAGCAGTACTTC. It is translated as CASSASDRVRNEQYF.

J is TRBJ2-1 and V is TRBV5-1, with TRBD1 matching 10 bases. Germline trimming cut 4 bases from V and 8 bases from J; bases unmatched to any gene: 9. The CDR3 is 15 amino acids. CDR1 and CDR2 (germline): SGHRS, YFSETQ. CDR3 sequence reads: CASSGRTGGNHEQFF. In DNA, the CDR3 is TGCGCCAGCAGCGGTCGGACAGGGGGAAACCATGAGCAGTTCTTC.

V and J are TRBV6-1 and TRBJ2-5, with TRBD1 identical over 7 bases. This CDR3 comprises 16 residues. Looked up from germline, CDR1 is MNHNS and CDR2 is SASEGT. Trimming took 3 bases from V and 5 from J; bases not matched to a gene: 12. CDR3 coding DNA: TGTGCCAGCAGTGAGCGACAGGGAAGTGATTCGGAGACCCAGTACTTC. This translates into CASSERQGSDSETQYF.

The gene calls are TRBV2 and TRBJ1-2; no clear D gene. V was clipped by 4 bases and J by 4 bases, with 16 bases between them. The CDR3 is made up of 15 amino acids. Germline lookup yields CDR1 SNHLY and CDR2 FYNNEI. CDR3 bases: TGTGCCAGCAGTGTGGGTCGCGATTCTAGCTATGGCTACACCTTC. Encoded protein: CASSVGRDSSYGYTF.

V usage is TRBV5-1 and J usage is TRBJ2-7; D may correspond to TRBD1 or TRBD2 (6 bases each). Germline assignment: CDR1 SGHRS and CDR2 YFSETQ. The CDR3 covers 13 residues. Trimming stripped 3 bases from V and 7 bases from J, with 14 bases between. The CDR3, as DNA: TGCGCCAGCAGCTATTTAGGAGGGGGTGAGCAGTACTTC. The encoded protein is CASSYLGGGEQYF.

V is TRBV19 and J is TRBJ2-5; weak D call: TRBD1 (6 bases). Germline CDR1 LNHDA, CDR2 SQIVND (reference sequence). The CDR3 runs to 16 residues. V was pared by 4 bases and J by 0 bases, with 15 bases between. The CDR3 protein is CASSTRRTANQETQYF. In DNA, the CDR3 is TGTGCCAGTAGTACGAGACGGACAGCTAACCAAGAGACCCAGTACTTC. Full variable domain (missing parts from reference TRBV19 and TRBJ2-5): DGGITQSPKYLFRKEGQNVTLSCEQNLNHDAMYWYRQDPGQGLRLIYYSQIVNDFQKGDIAEGYSVSREKKESFPLTVTSAQKNPTAFYLCASSTRRTANQETQYFGPGTRLLVL.

The genes are TRBV9 and TRBJ2-7; TRBD1 is a possible D gene (6 bases). Germline CDR1 is SGDLS and CDR2 is YYNGEE. Trimming cost V 0 bases and J 0 bases, with 13 bases left between them. CDR3 length: 16 residues. DNA of the CDR3: TGTGCCAGCAGCGTAGTAGTCGGACAGCGCTCCTACGAGCAGTACTTC. Its protein product is CASSVVVGQRSYEQYF.

The rearrangement joins TRBV3-1 (or the pseudogene TRBV3-2) to TRBJ1-2, with D uncertain. In germline, CDR1 is LGHDT, CDR2 YNNKEL (reference sequence). Trimming left V 0 bases short and J 8 bases short, with 7 bases between. The CDR3 loop spans 12 amino acids. CDR3 sequence: CASSQDQVGYTF. The CDR3 DNA follows: TGTGCCAGCAGCCAAGATCAAGTGGGCTACACCTTC.

This clone was counted a few times. This chain links TRBV28 with TRBJ1-2, with 10 bases lining up with TRBD1. V was clipped by 6 bases and J by 6 bases; unmatched bases: 4. The CDR3 is made up of 13 amino acids. Germline V gene sequence: CDR1 MDHEN, CDR2 SYDVKM. CDR3 in DNA: TGTGCCAGCAGCTATGACAGGGGGCATGGCTACACCTTC. Protein sequence: CASSYDRGHGYTF.

V is TRBV9 and J is TRBJ1-6, with D maybe TRBD1 (6 bases). The CDR3 has 15 residues. The germline V gene has CDR1 SGDLS and CDR2 YYNGEE. Trimming shortened V by 3 bases and J by 7 bases, and 14 bases separated the two germline ends. CDR3 in DNA: TGTGCCAGCAGCGCGGGGTCAGGGGCCAATTCACCCCTCCACTTT. This translates into CASSAGSGANSPLHF.

The rearrangement uses TRBV4-3 and TRBJ2-2; D call uncertain. CDR3 length: 14 amino acids. V was clipped by 2 bases and J by 1 base, with 5 bases between them. The germline V gene encodes CDR1 LGHNA and CDR2 YSLEER. The CDR3 reads CASSQIRNTGELFF. The DNA for the CDR3 is TGCGCCAGCAGCCAAATAAGGAACACCGGGGAGCTGTTTTTT.

In its sample, this clone was seen a few times. The V call is TRBV2, the J call TRBJ1-1; no firm D call. Germline V CDR1 and CDR2: SNHLY, FYNNEI. The CDR3 has 11 residues. The ends were cut back, 5 bases at V and 5 bases at J, with 6 bases in the middle. In DNA form, the CDR3 reads TGTGCCAGCAGTTCAATAACTGAAGCTTTCTTT. Its translation: CASSSITEAFF.